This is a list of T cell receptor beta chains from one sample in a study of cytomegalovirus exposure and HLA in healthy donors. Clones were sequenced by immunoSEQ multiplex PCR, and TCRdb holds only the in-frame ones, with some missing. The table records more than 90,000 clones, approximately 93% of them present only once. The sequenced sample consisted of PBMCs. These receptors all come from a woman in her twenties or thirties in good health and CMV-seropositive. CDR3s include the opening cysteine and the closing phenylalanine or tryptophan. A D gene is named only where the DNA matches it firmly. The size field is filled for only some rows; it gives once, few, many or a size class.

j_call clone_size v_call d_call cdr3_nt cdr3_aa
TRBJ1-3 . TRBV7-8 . TGTGCCAGCAGCTTAGTTTCGGGGTCCAGGGGAAACACCATATATTTT CASSLVSGSRGNTIYF
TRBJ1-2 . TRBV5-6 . TGTGCCAGCAGCTCCGGACAGAAGTATGGCTACACCTTC CASSSGQKYGYTF
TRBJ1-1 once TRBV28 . TGTGCCAGCAGTTCCCGCGGCGGGGGAAAGAACACTGAAGCTTTCTTT CASSSRGGGKNTEAFF
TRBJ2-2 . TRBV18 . TGTGCCAGCTCACCACCAATATTCGGGGAAGAGACGAACACCGGGGAGCTGTTTTTT CASSPPIFGEETNTGELFF
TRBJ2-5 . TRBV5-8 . TGTGCCAGCAGACTCACCAGGGAAAACCAAGAGACCCAGTACTTC CASRLTRENQETQYF
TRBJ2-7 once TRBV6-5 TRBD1 TGTGCCAGCAGACCTGACAGGGGGAGCTCCTACGAGCAGTACTTC CASRPDRGSSYEQYF
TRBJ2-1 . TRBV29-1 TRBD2 TGCAGCGTTGGGCCTAGCGGGAGTGGGGAGCAGTTCTTC CSVGPSGSGEQFF
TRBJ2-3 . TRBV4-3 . TGCGCCAGCAGCCAAGAGCGAGATACGCAGTATTTT CASSQERDTQYF
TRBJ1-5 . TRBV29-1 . TGCAGCGTTGGGGGGGGGAGCAATCAGCCCCAGCATTTT CSVGGGSNQPQHF
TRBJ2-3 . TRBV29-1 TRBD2 TGCAGCCATGCAGCGGGACTAGTCACAGATACGCAGTATTTT CSHAAGLVTDTQYF
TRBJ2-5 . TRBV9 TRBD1 TGTGCCAGCAGCGTGACAGGGAGCCAAGAGACCCAGTACTTC CASSVTGSQETQYF
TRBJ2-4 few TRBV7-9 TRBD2 TGTGCCAGCAGTCCTAGCGGGAGGCGGGACATTCAGTACTTC CASSPSGRRDIQYF
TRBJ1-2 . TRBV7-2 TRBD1 TGTGCCAGCAGCTTAGCCGACAGGGATGGCTACACCTTC CASSLADRDGYTF
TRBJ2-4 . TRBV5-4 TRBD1 TGTGCCAGCAGCCGACAGGGGGTATCGGCCAAAAACATTCAGTACTTC CASSRQGVSAKNIQYF
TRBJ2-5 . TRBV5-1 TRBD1 TGCGCCAGCAGCTACAACGGCGGGACAGGGCGAGAGACCCAGTACTTC CASSYNGGTGRETQYF
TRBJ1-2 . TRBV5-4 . TGTGCCAGCAGCGTCCAGGGGACCCGCACCTTC CASSVQGTRTF
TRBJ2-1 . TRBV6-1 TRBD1 TGTGCCAGCAGTGAAGTGGGACAGCTCAACAATGAGCAGTTCTTC CASSEVGQLNNEQFF
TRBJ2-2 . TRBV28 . TGTGCCAGCAGTACCCTCCTCCCGGGGGCCGGGGAGCTGTTTTTT CASSTLLPGAGELFF
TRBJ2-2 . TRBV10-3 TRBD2 TGTGCCATCAGTGGCCCCGGGACTAGCATTCCCGGGGAGCTGTTTTTT CAISGPGTSIPGELFF
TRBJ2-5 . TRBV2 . TGTGCCACGGGACTGCAAGAGACCCAGTACTTC CATGLQETQYF
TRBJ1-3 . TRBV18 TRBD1 TGTGCCAGCTCACCACAGCAGGGACAGCTGTCTCAAAACACCATATATTTT CASSPQQGQLSQNTIYF
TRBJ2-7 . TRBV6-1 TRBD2 TGTGCCAGCAGGGGGGAGGGTTACGAGCAGTACTTC CASRGEGYEQYF
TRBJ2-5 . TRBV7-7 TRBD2 TGTGCCAGCAGCTTTACACCAAGCGGGAGGGCCCAAGAGACCCAGTACTTC CASSFTPSGRAQETQYF
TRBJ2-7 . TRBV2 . TGTGCCAGCAGTAGCCAGGGGTACGAGCAGTACTTC CASSSQGYEQYF
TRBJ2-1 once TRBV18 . TGTGCCAGCTCACCACGACTAGTGAGCCACAATGAGCAGTTCTTC CASSPRLVSHNEQFF
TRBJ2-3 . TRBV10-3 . TGTGCCATCAGTGAGCAGGGAGATACGCAGTATTTT CAISEQGDTQYF
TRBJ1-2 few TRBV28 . TGTGCCAGCAGTTTCCCGGGGGGCTACACCTTC CASSFPGGYTF
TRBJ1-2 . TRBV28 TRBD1 TGTGCCAGCAGCTACAACAGGGGGCTGGGAGGCTACACCTTC CASSYNRGLGGYTF
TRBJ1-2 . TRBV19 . TGTGCCACAAAAAAGCCTCCAGGGCCTAACTATGGCTACACCTTC CATKKPPGPNYGYTF
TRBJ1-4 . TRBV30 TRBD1 TGTGCCTGGAGTGACGGACAGGGAGTGAGTGAAAAACTGTTTTTT CAWSDGQGVSEKLFF
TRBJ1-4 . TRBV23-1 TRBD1 TGCGCCAGCAGTCAATCGGGCAGGGGGCGCCGTGCAACTAATGAAAAACTGTTTTTT CASSQSGRGRRATNEKLFF